Listed below are T cell receptor beta chains from one sample, sequenced in a study of blood T cell repertoires in COVID-19. Sequenced by immunoSEQ multiplex PCR; TCRdb stores in-frame clones only, minus some. The repertoire holds about 110,000 clones, with around 84% as singletons. The sequenced sample consisted of peripheral blood. Receptors were obtained from a middle-aged man with acute or convalescent COVID-19. Both conserved end residues are part of each CDR3. Fields, in order: clone size, V gene, D gene, CDR3 length, J gene, CDR3 protein, CDR3 DNA. A D gene is named only where the DNA matches it firmly. Clone size, where shown, is once, few, many, or a class for clones that have expanded.

-	TRBV18	TRBD1	15	TRBJ2-7	CASSEHRDSTYEQYF	TGTGCCAGCTCAGAACACCGGGACAGTACCTACGAGCAGTACTTC
-	TRBV2	TRBD2	17	TRBJ2-3	CASSRTSGGPSTDTQYF	TGTGCCAGCAGCCGGACTAGCGGGGGGCCGAGCACAGATACGCAGTATTTT
-	TRBV11-2	TRBD1	17	TRBJ2-7	CASSLALGQGAIYEQYF	TGTGCCAGCAGCTTAGCACTTGGACAGGGGGCTATCTACGAGCAGTACTTC
-	TRBV12-3/TRBV12-4	-	13	TRBJ2-1	CASSGTHYNEQFF	TGTGCCAGCAGCGGGACTCACTACAATGAGCAGTTCTTC
-	TRBV3-1/TRBV3-2	-	16	TRBJ2-2	CASSQEEGAPPGELFF	TGTGCCAGCAGCCAAGAGGAGGGGGCCCCACCGGGGGAGCTGTTTTTT
few	TRBV24-1	-	14	TRBJ1-2	CATNPGQGDYGYTF	TGTGCCACCAATCCGGGACAAGGAGACTATGGCTACACCTTC
-	TRBV24-1	-	15	TRBJ2-7	CATSDAREQTYEQYF	TGTGCCACCAGTGATGCCCGGGAGCAAACCTACGAGCAGTACTTC
-	TRBV30	-	14	TRBJ1-4	CAWSVGGSNEKLFF	TGTGCCTGGAGTGTCGGGGGATCAAATGAAAAACTGTTTTTT
-	TRBV9	TRBD1	12	TRBJ1-2	CASSEGQYGYTF	TGTGCCAGCAGCGAGGGACAGTATGGCTACACCTTC
-	TRBV3-1/TRBV3-2	-	12	TRBJ2-7	CASSLGVEEQYF	TGTGCCAGCAGCTTAGGAGTGGAAGAGCAGTACTTC
-	TRBV5-1	TRBD2	14	TRBJ2-7	CASSFSGDSYEQYF	TGCGCCAGCAGCTTTAGCGGGGACTCCTACGAGCAGTACTTC
once	TRBV27	TRBD1	18	TRBJ2-7	CASSQSGTGGLSSYEQYF	TGTGCCAGCAGTCAATCCGGGACAGGGGGACTTAGCTCCTACGAGCAGTACTTC
once	TRBV24-1	-	14	TRBJ2-1	CATSDFRASHEQFF	TGTGCCACCAGTGATTTTCGAGCGAGCCATGAGCAGTTCTTC
-	TRBV19	-	14	TRBJ1-1	CASSNSGGSTEAFF	TGTGCCAGTAGTAACTCTGGGGGGTCCACTGAAGCTTTCTTT
-	TRBV5-6	TRBD2	16	TRBJ2-5	CASSLVGDGRAETQYF	TGTGCCAGCAGCTTGGTTGGGGACGGGAGGGCAGAGACCCAGTACTTC
-	TRBV2	-	14	TRBJ1-5	CASKGVGVRQPQHF	TGTGCCAGCAAGGGGGTAGGGGTAAGGCAGCCCCAGCATTTT
-	TRBV6-2/TRBV6-3	TRBD2	17	TRBJ2-5	CASSDDRAGGPEETQYF	TGTGCCAGCAGTGACGACCGAGCGGGGGGGCCCGAAGAGACCCAGTACTTC
-	TRBV19	-	14	TRBJ2-3	CASSNGGWTDTQYF	TGTGCCAGTAGTAACGGGGGTTGGACAGATACGCAGTATTTT
-	TRBV2	-	13	TRBJ2-1	CASTRVTYNEQFF	TGTGCCAGCACCAGGGTTACCTACAATGAGCAGTTCTTC
-	TRBV3-1/TRBV3-2	TRBD1	15	TRBJ2-1	CASSQPGQGGNEQFF	TGTGCCAGCAGCCAACCGGGACAGGGAGGGAATGAGCAGTTCTTC
-	TRBV7-9	TRBD2	16	TRBJ2-7	CASSLPATSGGNEQYF	TGTGCCAGCAGCTTACCGGCGACTAGCGGGGGGAATGAGCAGTACTTC
-	TRBV5-1	-	15	TRBJ2-2	CASSSNQGYTGELFF	TGCGCCAGCAGCTCAAATCAGGGATACACCGGGGAGCTGTTTTTT
-	TRBV4-1	TRBD1	15	TRBJ1-2	CASSHGTVGNYGYTF	TGCGCCAGCAGCCATGGGACAGTCGGGAATTATGGCTACACCTTC
-	TRBV5-4	TRBD2	13	TRBJ2-3	CALGLAGGPHQYF	TGTGCCCTGGGGTTAGCGGGGGGTCCCCATCAGTATTTT
once	TRBV9	TRBD2	16	TRBJ2-7	CASSAGGTSASYEQYF	TGTGCCAGCAGCGCGGGAGGGACTAGCGCCTCCTACGAGCAGTACTTC
once	TRBV24-1	-	11	TRBJ1-5	CATGLNQPQHF	TGTGCCACCGGACTCAATCAGCCCCAGCATTTT
-	TRBV27	-	15	TRBJ2-5	CASSRRGGATQTQYF	TGTGCCAGCAGTCGGAGAGGGGGGGCCACTCAGACCCAGTACTTC
-	TRBV5-1	-	16	TRBJ1-1	CASSLTAGDLNTEAFF	TGCGCCAGCAGCTTGACCGCAGGGGACCTGAACACTGAAGCTTTCTTT
-	TRBV5-1	-	14	TRBJ2-3	CASSLGQSTDTQYF	TGCGCCAGCAGCTTGGGGCAGAGCACAGATACGCAGTATTTT
-	TRBV7-6	-	16	TRBJ1-1	CASSPVGGEGRTEAFF	TGTGCCAGCAGCCCAGTGGGGGGGGAGGGAAGGACTGAAGCTTTCTTT
once	TRBV6-6	-	15	TRBJ2-2	CASSYSIGVVGELFF	TGTGCCAGCAGTTACTCGATAGGGGTGGTCGGGGAGCTGTTTTTT
-	TRBV28	-	15	TRBJ2-2	CASSSQGGYTGELFF	TGTGCCAGCAGTTCACAGGGGGGGTACACCGGGGAGCTGTTTTTT
-	TRBV6-5	-	15	TRBJ2-5	CASSYARLKLETQYF	TGTGCCAGCAGTTACGCGCGATTGAAGTTGGAGACCCAGTACTTC
-	TRBV6-2/TRBV6-3	TRBD1	14	TRBJ2-7	CASSLGQGAFEQYF	TGTGCCAGCAGCCTGGGACAGGGGGCATTTGAGCAGTACTTC
-	TRBV19	-	17	TRBJ1-2	CASSIYGGTGSNYGYTF	TGTGCCAGTAGTATATACGGGGGAACAGGTAGTAACTATGGCTACACCTTC
-	TRBV9	TRBD1	16	TRBJ1-1	CASSDKRDRGSTEAFF	TGTGCCAGCAGCGATAAAAGAGACAGGGGTTCCACTGAAGCTTTCTTT
-	TRBV19	-	18	TRBJ2-3	CASSWGDFSVPDTDTQYF	TGTGCCAGTAGTTGGGGGGACTTCTCTGTTCCTGACACAGATACGCAGTATTTT
-	TRBV6-4	-	14	TRBJ1-4	CANTEYPTNEKLFF	TGTGCCAACACAGAGTATCCAACTAATGAAAAACTGTTTTTT
-	TRBV19	-	16	TRBJ1-6	CASRDSFSSYNSPLHF	TGTGCCAGTAGGGACAGTTTTAGCTCCTATAATTCACCCCTCCACTTT
-	TRBV27	TRBD1	15	TRBJ2-1	CASSTGAASYNEQFF	TGTGCCAGCTCGACAGGGGCGGCCTCATACAATGAGCAGTTCTTC
-	TRBV6-5	-	15	TRBJ1-6	CASSSGRTYNSPLHF	TGTGCCAGCAGTTCAGGACGGACTTATAATTCACCCCTCCACTTT
-	TRBV20-1	TRBD1	16	TRBJ2-4	CSASVLAGQGKNIQYF	TGCAGTGCTAGTGTCCTGGCCGGACAGGGAAAAAACATTCAGTACTTC
-	TRBV5-5	TRBD2	15	TRBJ2-7	CASSFFASGDYEQYF	TGTGCCAGCAGCTTTTTCGCCAGCGGGGACTACGAGCAGTACTTC
-	TRBV7-9	-	15	TRBJ2-2	CASSLAPQGNGELFF	TGTGCCAGCAGCTTAGCCCCCCAGGGAAACGGGGAGCTGTTTTTT
-	TRBV7-9	-	15	TRBJ1-4	CASSALDILNEKLFF	TGTGCCAGCAGCGCCTTGGACATCCTTAATGAAAAACTGTTTTTT
few	TRBV7-2	TRBD1	15	TRBJ1-1	CASSFQTGGGTEAFF	TGTGCCAGCAGCTTTCAGACAGGGGGAGGCACTGAAGCTTTCTTT
-	TRBV18	TRBD2	14	TRBJ2-7	CASSDPSGAYEQYF	TGTGCCAGCTCAGATCCTAGCGGGGCCTACGAGCAGTACTTC
once	TRBV19	-	13	TRBJ1-2	CASSIVTDYGYTF	TGTGCCAGTAGTATAGTGACAGACTATGGCTACACCTTC
-	TRBV15	-	14	TRBJ1-2	CATAGGGINYGYTF	TGTGCCACCGCAGGTGGAGGGATTAACTATGGCTACACCTTC